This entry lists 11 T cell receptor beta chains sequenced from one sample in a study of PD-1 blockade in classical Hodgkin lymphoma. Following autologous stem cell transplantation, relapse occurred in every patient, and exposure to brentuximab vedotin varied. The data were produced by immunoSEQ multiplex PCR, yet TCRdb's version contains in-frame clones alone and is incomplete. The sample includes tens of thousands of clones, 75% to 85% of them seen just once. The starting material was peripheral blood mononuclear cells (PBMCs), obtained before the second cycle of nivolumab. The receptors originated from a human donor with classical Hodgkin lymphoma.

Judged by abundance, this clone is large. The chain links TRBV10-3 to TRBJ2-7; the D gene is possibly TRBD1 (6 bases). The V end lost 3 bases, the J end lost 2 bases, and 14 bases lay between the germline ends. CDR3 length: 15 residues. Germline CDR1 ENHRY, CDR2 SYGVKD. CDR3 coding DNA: TGTGCCATCAGTGACCCGGACAGATTCGCCTACGAGCAGTACTTC. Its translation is CAISDPDRFAYEQYF.

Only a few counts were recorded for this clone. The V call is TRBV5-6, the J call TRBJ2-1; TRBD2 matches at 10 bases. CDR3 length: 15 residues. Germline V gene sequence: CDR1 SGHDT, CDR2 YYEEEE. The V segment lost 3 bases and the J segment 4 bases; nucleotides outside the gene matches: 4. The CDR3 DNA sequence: TGTGCCAGCAGCTCACTAGCGGGGCGGTACAATGAGCAGTTCTTC. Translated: CASSSLAGRYNEQFF.

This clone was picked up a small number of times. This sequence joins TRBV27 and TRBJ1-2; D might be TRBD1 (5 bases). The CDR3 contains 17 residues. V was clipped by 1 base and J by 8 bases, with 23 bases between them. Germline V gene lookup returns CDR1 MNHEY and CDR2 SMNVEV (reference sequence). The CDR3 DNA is TGTGCCAGCAGTTTATTACCCCCCCGGGGCCTCCGGGAGGGCTACACCTTC. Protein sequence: CASSLLPPRGLREGYTF.

In DNA, the CDR3 is TGTGCCAGCAGCTCAAAGGGCCATAACTATGGCTACACCTTC. This encodes CASSSKGHNYGYTF. This sequence joins TRBV5-6 and TRBJ1-2; D remains unclear. The V end was cut by 3 bases, the J end by 1 base, with 10 bases between. The germline V gene encodes CDR1 SGHDT and CDR2 YYEEEE. This CDR3 has 14 residues.

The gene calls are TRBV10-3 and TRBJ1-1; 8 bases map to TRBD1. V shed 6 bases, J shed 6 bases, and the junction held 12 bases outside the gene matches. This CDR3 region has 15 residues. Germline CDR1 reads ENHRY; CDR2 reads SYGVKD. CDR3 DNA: TGTGCCATCAGCCATTCTACCGGGACAGGCGCTGAAGCTTTCTTT. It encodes CAISHSTGTGAEAFF.

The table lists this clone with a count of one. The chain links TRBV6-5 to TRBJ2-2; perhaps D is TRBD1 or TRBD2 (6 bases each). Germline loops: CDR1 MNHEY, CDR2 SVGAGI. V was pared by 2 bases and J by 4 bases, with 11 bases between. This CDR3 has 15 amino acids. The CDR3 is CASSYNGGPTGELFF. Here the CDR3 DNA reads TGTGCCAGCAGTTACAACGGGGGCCCCACCGGGGAGCTGTTTTTT.

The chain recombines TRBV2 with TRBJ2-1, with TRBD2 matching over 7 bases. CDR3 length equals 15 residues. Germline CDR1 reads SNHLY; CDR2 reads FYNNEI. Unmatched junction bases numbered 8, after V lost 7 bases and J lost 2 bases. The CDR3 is CASKLGGSPYNEQFF. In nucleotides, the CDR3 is TGTGCCAGCAAATTAGGCGGGAGTCCCTACAATGAGCAGTTCTTC.

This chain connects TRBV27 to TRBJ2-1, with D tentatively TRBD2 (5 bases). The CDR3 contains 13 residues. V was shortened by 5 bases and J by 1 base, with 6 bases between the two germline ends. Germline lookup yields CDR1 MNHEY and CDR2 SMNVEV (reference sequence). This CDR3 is CASSPGSYNEQFF. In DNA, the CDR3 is TGTGCCAGCAGTCCGGGATCCTACAATGAGCAGTTCTTC.

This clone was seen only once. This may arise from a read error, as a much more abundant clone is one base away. CDR3 DNA: TGTGCCAGCAGTTACCGCCAGAATCAGCCCCAGCATTTT. Translation: CASSYRQNQPQHF. The chain recombines TRBV6-6 with TRBJ1-5; D is undetermined. CDR1 and CDR2 (germline): MNHNY, SVGAGI (reference sequence). V was trimmed by 2 bases and J by 4 bases, leaving 6 bases between them. The CDR3 length is 13 residues.

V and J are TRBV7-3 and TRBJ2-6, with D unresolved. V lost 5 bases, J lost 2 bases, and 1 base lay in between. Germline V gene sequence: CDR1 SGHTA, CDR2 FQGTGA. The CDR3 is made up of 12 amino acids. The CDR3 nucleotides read TGTGCCAGCAGCGCTGGGGCCAACGTCCTGACTTTC. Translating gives CASSAGANVLTF.

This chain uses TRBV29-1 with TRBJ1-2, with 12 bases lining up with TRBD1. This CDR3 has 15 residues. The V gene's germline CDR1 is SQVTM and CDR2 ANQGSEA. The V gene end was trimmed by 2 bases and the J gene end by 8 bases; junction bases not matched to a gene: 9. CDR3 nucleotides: TGCAGCGTTGAATTAGGGGACAGGGGGCAGGAAGGCTACACCTTC. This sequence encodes CSVELGDRGQEGYTF.